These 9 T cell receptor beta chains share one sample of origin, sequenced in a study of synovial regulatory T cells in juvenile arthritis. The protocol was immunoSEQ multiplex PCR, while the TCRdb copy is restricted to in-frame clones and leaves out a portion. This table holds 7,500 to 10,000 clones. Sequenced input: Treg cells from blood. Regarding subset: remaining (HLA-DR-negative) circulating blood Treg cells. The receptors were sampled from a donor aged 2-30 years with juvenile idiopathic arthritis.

The CDR3 loop is CASSQDRRGRGYTF. The gene calls are TRBV4-2 and TRBJ1-2. CDR3 size: 14 residues. The protein alone is recorded here. CDR1 is LGHNA, CDR2 YNFKEQ, per germline.

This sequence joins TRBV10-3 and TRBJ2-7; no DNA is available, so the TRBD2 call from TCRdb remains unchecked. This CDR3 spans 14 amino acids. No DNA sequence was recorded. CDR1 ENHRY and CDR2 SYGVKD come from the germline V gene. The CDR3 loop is CAISVSSGVGEQYF.

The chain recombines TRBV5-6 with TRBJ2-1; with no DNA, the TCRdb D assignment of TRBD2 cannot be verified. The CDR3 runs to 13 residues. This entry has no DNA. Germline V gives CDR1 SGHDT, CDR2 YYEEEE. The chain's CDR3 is CASSPGIFNEQFF.

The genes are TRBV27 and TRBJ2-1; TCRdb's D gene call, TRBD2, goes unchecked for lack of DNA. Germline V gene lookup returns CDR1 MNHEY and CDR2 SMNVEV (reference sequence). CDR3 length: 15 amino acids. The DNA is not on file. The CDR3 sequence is CASSRGTSGYNEQFF.

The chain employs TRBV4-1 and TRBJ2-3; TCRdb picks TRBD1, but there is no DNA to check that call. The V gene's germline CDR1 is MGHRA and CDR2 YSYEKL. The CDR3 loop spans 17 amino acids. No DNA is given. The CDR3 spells CASSLLIGQGATDTQYF.

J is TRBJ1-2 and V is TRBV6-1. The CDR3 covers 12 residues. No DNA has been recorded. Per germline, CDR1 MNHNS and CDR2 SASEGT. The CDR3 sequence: CASSEASHGYTF.

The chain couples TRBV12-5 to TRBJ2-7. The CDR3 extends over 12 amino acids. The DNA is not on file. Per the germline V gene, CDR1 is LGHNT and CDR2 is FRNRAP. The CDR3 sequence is CASGLLNYEQYF.

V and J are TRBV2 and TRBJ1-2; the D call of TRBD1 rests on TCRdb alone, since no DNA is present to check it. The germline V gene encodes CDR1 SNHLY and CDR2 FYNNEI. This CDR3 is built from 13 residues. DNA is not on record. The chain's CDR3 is CASSNDRVAGYTF.

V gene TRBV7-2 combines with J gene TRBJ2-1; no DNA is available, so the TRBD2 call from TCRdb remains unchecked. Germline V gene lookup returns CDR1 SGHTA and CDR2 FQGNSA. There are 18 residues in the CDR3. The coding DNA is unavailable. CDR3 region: CASSFSSGRAFPGNEQFF.